This T cell receptor beta chain was sequenced during a study of Ad26.COV2.S vaccination and SARS-CoV-2 variants. Trimming shortened V by 4 bases and J by 0 bases, and 14 bases separated the two germline ends. The CDR3 sequence is 16 residues long. The V gene's germline CDR1 is MNHEY and CDR2 SVGAGI. Treatment: 15 to 20 received Ad26.COV2.S at low or high dose, single or two shots; 5 received placebo; per-sample allocation not given. The samples date from day 63 after the first vaccine or placebo injection. TCRdb's table, derived via immunoSEQ multiplex PCR, lists solely in-frame clones and lacks some. The sample holds roughly 400,000 clones; roughly 90% are singletons and the top ten take under 2%.

The TCR comes from a person between 18 and 60 years old who received the Ad26.COV2.S COVID-19 vaccine or a placebo. The input for sequencing was peripheral blood, taken in a trial of Ad26.COV2.S vaccine versus placebo. The chain links TRBV6-5 to TRBJ2-3; D may be TRBD1 or TRBD2 (5 bases each). In nucleotides, the CDR3 is TGTGCCAGCAGTTGGGGGTCGTTAACTAGCACAGATACGCAGTATTTT. Amino acids: CASSWGSLTSTDTQYF.